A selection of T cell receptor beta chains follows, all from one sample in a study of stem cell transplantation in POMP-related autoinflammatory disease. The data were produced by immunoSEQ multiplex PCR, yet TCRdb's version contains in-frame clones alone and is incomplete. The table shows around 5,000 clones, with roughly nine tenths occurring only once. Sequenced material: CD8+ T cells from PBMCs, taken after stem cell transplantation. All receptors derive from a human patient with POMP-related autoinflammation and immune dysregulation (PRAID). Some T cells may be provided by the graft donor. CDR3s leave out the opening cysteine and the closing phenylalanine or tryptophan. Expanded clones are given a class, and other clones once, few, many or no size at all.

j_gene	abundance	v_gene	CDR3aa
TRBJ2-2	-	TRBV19	ASSIPRRGTGELF
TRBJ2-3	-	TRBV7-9	ASRSGVDTQY
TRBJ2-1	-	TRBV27	ASSSPAGGPSEQF
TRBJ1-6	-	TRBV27	ASSPGTIEFNSPLH
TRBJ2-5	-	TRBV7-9	ASSLTQGRQETQY
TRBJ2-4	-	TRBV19	ASSIGGGNIQY
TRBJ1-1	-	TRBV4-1	ASSRWGTGENTEAF
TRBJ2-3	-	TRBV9	ASSPREREFPPDTQY
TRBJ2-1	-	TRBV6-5	ASRLAGVAYNEQF
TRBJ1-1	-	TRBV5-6	ASSLEGSEIAF
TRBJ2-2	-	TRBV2	ASPSGRAGELF
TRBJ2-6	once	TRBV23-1	ASSQGTGCVSGANVLT
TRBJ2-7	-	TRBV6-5	VLGEGVEQY
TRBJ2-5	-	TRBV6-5	ASRLAGGEGETQY
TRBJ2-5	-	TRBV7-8	ASSLDSSDPWGETQY
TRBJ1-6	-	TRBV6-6	ASSYSLTGSPLH
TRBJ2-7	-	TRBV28	ASSLYETGGREQY
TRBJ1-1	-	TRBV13	ASSLRQGENTEAF
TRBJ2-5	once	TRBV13	ASSFMASGSKETQY
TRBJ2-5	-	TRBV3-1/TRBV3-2	ASSQVRGSADQETQY
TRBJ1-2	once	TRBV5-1	ASSLEGQGALGYT
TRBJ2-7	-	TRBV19	ASSKITDRVHEQY